The entry below describes one T cell receptor beta chain. Antigen specificity is unknown. The source of the sample is a study of response to subunit inactivated influenza vaccine. Study-wide findings and caveats: It was the authors' suggestion that each seasonal influenza vaccination recruits few new T cells.

Each CDR3 protein is one row after TCRdb ran MiXCR on the RT-PCR reads. The table lists roughly 760,000 distinct CDR3 sequences, about 20% of them singletons, with roughly 10% in the top ten. CDR1 is MNHNS, CDR2 SASEGT, per germline. The CDR3 has 15 residues. Trimming took 3 bases from V and 7 from J; bases not matched to a gene: 4. The TCR sequence derives from a man between 45 and 60 years old who received an inactivated influenza vaccine. Material: PBMCs from blood, obtained approximately 5 days after vaccination. This rearrangement joins TRBV6-1 to TRBJ2-1, with 12 bases that match TRBD2. The CDR3 DNA sequence: TGTGCCAGCAGTGAGACTAGCGGGAGCTGGAATGAGCAGTTCTTC. Its translation: CASSETSGSWNEQFF.